Following are 22 T cell receptor beta chains from one sample sequenced in a study of OX40 agonist ivuxolimab in advanced cancers. The repertoire was sequenced with immunoSEQ multiplex PCR; TCRdb's copy has only in-frame clones and lacks some. The sample holds over 30,000 clones, around nine tenths seen once. Here the sequenced sample was CD4+ or CD8+ T cells sorted from blood, taken in a trial of the OX40 agonist ivuxolimab. Every receptor here comes from an adult with an advanced solid tumor such as melanoma, head and neck, liver or kidney cancer.

V usage is TRBV6-5 and J usage is TRBJ2-5, with D possibly being TRBD1 (6 bases). Germline V lookup: CDR1 MNHEY, CDR2 SVGAGI. This CDR3 is 16 amino acids long. Between the trimmed V and J ends, which lost 2 bases and 5 bases, there was a span of 18 bases. CDR3 amino acids: CASSYAPSTGRETQYF. The CDR3 region has the DNA TGTGCCAGCAGTTACGCCCCTTCAACAGGGCGGGAGACCCAGTACTTC.

The chain links TRBV28 to TRBJ1-4; 7 nucleotides line up with TRBD1. Germline lookup yields CDR1 MDHEN and CDR2 SYDVKM. With 3 bases clipped from V and 9 bases from J, the junction kept 10 bases outside the gene matches. The CDR3 has 15 amino acids. In DNA, the CDR3 is TGTGCCAGCAGTTTCGACCTCCGGGGACAGCAAAAACTGTTTTTT. It is translated as CASSFDLRGQQKLFF.

The V gene is TRBV28, the J gene TRBJ2-1; 8 bases agree with TRBD1. CDR1 MDHEN and CDR2 SYDVKM come from the germline V gene. The CDR3 runs 11 residues. V dropped 9 bases and J dropped 9; count of bases not matched to a gene: 4. CDR3 protein: CASDRGGEQFF. CDR3 coding DNA: TGTGCCAGTGACAGGGGCGGTGAGCAGTTCTTC.

This clone has a handful of counts. The gene calls are TRBV9 and TRBJ1-6, with D hard to call. Trimming left V 2 bases short and J 1 base short, with 10 bases between. This CDR3 has 16 amino acids. In germline, CDR1 is SGDLS, CDR2 YYNGEE. The CDR3 DNA follows: TGTGCCAGCAGCGTCCCCTTAAGGTCCTATAATTCACCCCTCCACTTT. Translation: CASSVPLRSYNSPLHF.

This chain links TRBV5-1 with TRBJ2-7; D is possibly TRBD2 (5 bases). Germline lookup yields CDR1 SGHRS and CDR2 YFSETQ. This CDR3 region has 13 residues. V dropped 1 base and J dropped 4 bases, with 9 bases sitting between them. CDR3: CASSLMGEYEQYF. The CDR3 coding sequence is TGCGCCAGCAGCTTGATGGGAGAGTACGAGCAGTACTTC.

The gene calls are TRBV5-8 and TRBJ2-1; weak D call: TRBD1 (6 bases). Germline V gene lookup returns CDR1 SGHTS and CDR2 YDEGEE. V gave up 4 bases and J gave up 1 base, with 12 bases separating them. The CDR3 is 15 residues long. CDR3 in amino acids: CASSDGTPSYNEQFF. In DNA form, the CDR3 reads TGTGCCAGCAGCGACGGGACACCATCCTACAATGAGCAGTTCTTC.

The chain carries TRBV11-2 and TRBJ2-7; unclear D gene. With 0 bases removed from V and 0 bases from J, the gap between germline ends came to 9 bases. The CDR3 is 15 amino acids. Germline V gene sequence: CDR1 SGHAT, CDR2 FQNNGV. Here the CDR3 DNA reads TGTGCCAGCAGCTTAGAGGTGGGGTACTCCTACGAGCAGTACTTC. The encoded protein is CASSLEVGYSYEQYF.

The genes are TRBV28 and TRBJ1-2; 9 bases match TRBD1. The CDR3 spans 14 residues. V lost 6 bases to trimming and J lost 6 bases; unmatched junction nucleotides: 8. Germline V lookup: CDR1 MDHEN, CDR2 SYDVKM. DNA of the CDR3: TGTGCCAGCAGACTTACCGGGACAGGGAATGGCTACACCTTC. Encoded protein: CASRLTGTGNGYTF.

This rearrangement joins TRBV7-8 to TRBJ2-1; the D gene is possibly TRBD2 (5 bases). The CDR3 extends over 14 amino acids. Trimming took off 5 bases at V and 5 bases at J, with 13 bases between the two ends. Germline assignment: CDR1 SGHVS and CDR2 FQNEAQ. CDR3 in amino acids: CASSPGLENNEQFF. The CDR3 DNA reads as TGTGCCAGCAGCCCCGGACTGGAGAACAATGAGCAGTTCTTC.

The chain couples TRBV9 to TRBJ2-3, with D unclear. The germline V gene encodes CDR1 SGDLS and CDR2 YYNGEE. CDR3 size: 14 residues. V was trimmed by 2 bases and J by 3 bases, leaving 10 bases between them. The DNA of the CDR3 is TGTGCCAGCAGCGTTAGCCAGGTAACAGATACGCAGTATTTT. Residues: CASSVSQVTDTQYF.

The chain uses TRBV5-4 and TRBJ1-1; no definite D call. CDR1 is SGHNT, CDR2 YYREEE, per germline (reference sequence). V was pared by 1 base and J by 2 bases, with 12 bases between. The CDR3 extends over 15 amino acids. The CDR3 region is CASSLKGTPNTEAFF. CDR3 nucleotide sequence: TGTGCCAGCAGCTTGAAAGGAACCCCCAACACTGAAGCTTTCTTT.

Only one count was recorded for this clone. The rearrangement uses TRBV10-3 and TRBJ1-3; D is uncertain. There are 17 residues in the CDR3. Trimming shortened V by 3 bases and J by 3 bases, and 18 bases separated the two germline ends. The germline V gene has CDR1 ENHRY and CDR2 SYGVKD. The CDR3 coding sequence is TGTGCCATCAGTGAAAGTAGAGGGAGTAACAGTGGAAACACCATATATTTT. Amino acid sequence: CAISESRGSNSGNTIYF.

V and J are TRBV9 and TRBJ2-1; TRBD2 matches 11 bases. The CDR3 runs 16 residues. Looked up from germline, CDR1 is SGDLS and CDR2 is YYNGEE. Trimming at V came to 2 bases and at J to 6 bases, leaving 7 bases not matched to a gene. CDR3 loop: CASSVPIAGGANEQFF. CDR3 nucleotides: TGTGCCAGCAGCGTCCCAATAGCGGGGGGGGCCAATGAGCAGTTCTTC.

The V call is TRBV11-3, the J call TRBJ2-3, with D unresolved. V was pared by 5 bases and J by 2 bases, with 8 bases between. The CDR3 loop spans 13 amino acids. CDR1 and CDR2 from the germline V gene are SGHNT and YENEEA. CDR3 sequence: CASSLLHTDTQYF. CDR3 coding DNA: TGTGCCAGCAGCCTCCTACACACAGATACGCAGTATTTT.

V usage is TRBV5-1 and J usage is TRBJ1-1; TRBD1 agrees at 9 bases. V trimming: 4 bases; J trimming: 1 base; junction bases outside the gene matches: 2. CDR1 and CDR2 (germline): SGHRS, YFSETQ. The CDR3 covers 14 residues. CDR3 amino acids: CASSVTGGNTEAFF. The DNA of the CDR3 is TGCGCCAGCAGCGTGACAGGGGGGAACACTGAAGCTTTCTTT.

The chain couples TRBV19 to TRBJ1-2; 8 bases agree with TRBD1. The V gene's germline CDR1 is LNHDA and CDR2 SQIVND (reference sequence). The junction had 9 bases not matched to a gene; V was cut back by 2 bases and J by 1 base. This CDR3 comprises 17 residues. In DNA, the CDR3 is TGTGCCAGTAGTATAATAGGCCAGGGGGCGCTTAACTATGGCTACACCTTC. Protein sequence: CASSIIGQGALNYGYTF.

V and J are TRBV5-6 and TRBJ2-7; D may match TRBD1 or TRBD2 (5 bases each). V lost 8 bases and J 0 bases, leaving 15 bases between the germline ends. The CDR3 runs 14 residues. Germline CDR1 and CDR2: SGHDT and YYEEEE. Here the CDR3 reads CASTDRTSSYEQYF. Here the CDR3 DNA reads TGTGCCAGTACCGACAGAACTAGCTCCTACGAGCAGTACTTC.

V usage is TRBV5-1 and J usage is TRBJ2-3; D tentatively reads TRBD1 or TRBD2 (6 bases each). CDR1 SGHRS and CDR2 YFSETQ come from the germline V gene. The length of the CDR3 is 14 residues. V was clipped by 4 bases and J by 9 bases, with 18 bases between them. CDR3 amino acids: CASSKDRPRGTQYF. In nucleotides, the CDR3 is TGCGCCAGCAGCAAGGACAGACCGCGGGGCACGCAGTATTTT.

The chain recombines TRBV7-2 with TRBJ1-5; D remains ambiguous. CDR1 and CDR2 (germline): SGHTA, FQGNSA. Trimming removed 2 bases at V and 6 bases at J, with 14 bases between. The CDR3 has 15 residues. The CDR3 bases are TGTGCCAGCAGCTTAAGTAGTCAGAAGGGTCAGCCCCAGCATTTT. Translating it yields CASSLSSQKGQPQHF.

This clone turned up a few times. This chain uses TRBV5-1 with TRBJ2-1, with no clear D. Germline values: CDR1 SGHRS, CDR2 YFSETQ. The CDR3 spans 12 residues. V dropped 0 bases and J dropped 7 bases, with 5 bases sitting between them. CDR3 region: CASSLARNEQFF. DNA for the CDR3: TGCGCCAGCAGCTTGGCCCGTAATGAGCAGTTCTTC.

The chain couples TRBV30 to TRBJ1-4; TRBD1 matches 9 bases. V dropped 4 bases and J dropped 3; count of bases not matched to a gene: 15. The CDR3 contains 18 residues. Germline V CDR1 and CDR2: GTSNPN, SVGIG (reference sequence). Here the CDR3 reads CAWTQSGTGIKSNEKLFF. The CDR3 DNA reads as TGTGCCTGGACCCAAAGTGGGACAGGGATAAAGTCTAATGAAAAACTGTTTTTT.

This chain links TRBV2 with TRBJ2-1; possible D gene TRBD2, 5 bases. Deletions cut 5 bases from V and 8 bases from J, with 10 bases between. This CDR3 has 12 residues. CDR1 is SNHLY and CDR2 is FYNNEI in the germline V gene. In DNA form, the CDR3 reads TGTGCCAGCAGTTCCCTCGGGGATGAGCAGTTCTTC. Its translation: CASSSLGDEQFF.